The rows below give T cell receptor beta chains drawn from one sample of a study of CD8+ T cells in alopecia areata. Assay used: immunoSEQ multiplex PCR; TCRdb lists only in-frame clones, some missing. This table holds 150,000 to 200,000 clones, around three fifths found once. The starting material was CD4+ T cells sorted from blood, obtained at week 24, from a patient treated with tofacitinib. Receptor source: a human donor with alopecia areata. The CDR3 runs from the conserved cysteine through the conserved F or W. Clone size appears in some rows only: once, few, many, or a class for an expanded clone.

j_call,v_call,clone_size,cdr3_aa
TRBJ1-1,TRBV6-5,-,CASSLQEMNTEAFF
TRBJ1-1,TRBV29-1,-,CSALFGSTEAFF
TRBJ1-6,TRBV27,-,CASSRTGYNSPLHF
TRBJ2-3,TRBV19,-,CASTPRGGAADTQYF
TRBJ1-4,TRBV18,few,CASSPDRPRAGEKLFF
TRBJ2-2,TRBV29-1,-,CSVAVGGGPSNTGELFF
TRBJ2-5,TRBV21-1,-,CASSRSSRPGGWAQYF
TRBJ1-4,TRBV19,-,CASSLSGRANEKLFF
TRBJ1-2,TRBV7-9,-,CASSEGGGYGYTF
TRBJ2-4,TRBV30,-,CAWSYGGSLAKNIQYF
TRBJ2-7,TRBV6-5,-,CASSYSRDRGNEQYF
TRBJ1-5,TRBV7-9,-,CASSSSLEGAGRPQHF
TRBJ2-6,TRBV28,-,CASSDRDRDSGANVLTF
TRBJ2-7,TRBV29-1,few,CSVARAGRSYEQYF
TRBJ1-2,TRBV4-1,-,CASSQVDLGQGYTF
TRBJ2-7,TRBV29-1,-,CSVTRTDRVYEQYF
TRBJ2-7,TRBV28,-,CASSPHDRYEQYF
TRBJ1-2,TRBV2,-,CASDRDRGNYGYTF
TRBJ2-1,TRBV28,-,CASSWLGGYNEQFF
TRBJ2-7,TRBV28,few,CASSPAYEQYF
TRBJ2-4,TRBV29-1,-,CSVGSGRLYIQYF
TRBJ1-1,TRBV2,-,CASSVGQGEAFF
TRBJ1-1,TRBV7-9,-,CASSLARFGNTEAFF
TRBJ2-5,TRBV7-7,-,CASSLRTGGQETQYF
TRBJ2-7,TRBV28,-,CASSWGGLVYEQYF
TRBJ2-1,TRBV30,-,CARGLGSGDNEQFF
TRBJ1-5,TRBV4-1,once,CASSPKGGNQPQHF
TRBJ2-1,TRBV11-2,-,CASSGGQSPYNEQFF
TRBJ1-5,TRBV5-6,few,CASIPVLQPQHF
TRBJ2-3,TRBV2,-,CASSAGRPSTDTQYF
TRBJ2-2,TRBV30,few,CAWSMTVGILVF
TRBJ1-2,TRBV2,medium-sized,CASSDPLYGYTF
TRBJ2-7,TRBV4-1,-,CASSLTQSRFYEQYF
TRBJ2-3,TRBV10-3,-,CAISESASGGTDTQYF
TRBJ2-7,TRBV5-6,-,CASSLFVGWKVLEQYF
TRBJ1-3,TRBV5-1,-,CASSLAQSGNTIYF
TRBJ2-2,TRBV7-6,-,CASSFEANTGELFF
TRBJ2-7,TRBV27,-,CASSLLAGYSYEQYF
TRBJ2-1,TRBV7-9,few,CASQDRDNEQFF
TRBJ2-1,TRBV7-8,-,CASSTRTSGGASSYNEQFF
TRBJ1-5,TRBV2,-,CASSELGRTGRRNQPQHF